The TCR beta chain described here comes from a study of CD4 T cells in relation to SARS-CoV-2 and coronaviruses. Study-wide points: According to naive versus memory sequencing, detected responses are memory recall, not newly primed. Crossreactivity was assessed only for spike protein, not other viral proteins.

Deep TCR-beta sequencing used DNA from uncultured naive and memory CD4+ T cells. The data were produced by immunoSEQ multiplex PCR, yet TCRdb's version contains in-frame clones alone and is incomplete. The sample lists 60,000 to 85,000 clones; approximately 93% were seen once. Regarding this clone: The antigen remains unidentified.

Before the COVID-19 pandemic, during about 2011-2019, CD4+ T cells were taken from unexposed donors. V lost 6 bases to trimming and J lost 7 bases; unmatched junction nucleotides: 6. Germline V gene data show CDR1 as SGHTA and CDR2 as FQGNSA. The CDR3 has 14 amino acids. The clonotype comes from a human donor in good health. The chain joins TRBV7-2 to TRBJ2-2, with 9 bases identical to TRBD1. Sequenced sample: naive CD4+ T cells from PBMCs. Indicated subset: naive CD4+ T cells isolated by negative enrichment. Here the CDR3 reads CASRSGTGFGELFF. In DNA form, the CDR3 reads TGTGCCAGCAGGTCCGGGACAGGGTTCGGGGAGCTGTTTTTT.